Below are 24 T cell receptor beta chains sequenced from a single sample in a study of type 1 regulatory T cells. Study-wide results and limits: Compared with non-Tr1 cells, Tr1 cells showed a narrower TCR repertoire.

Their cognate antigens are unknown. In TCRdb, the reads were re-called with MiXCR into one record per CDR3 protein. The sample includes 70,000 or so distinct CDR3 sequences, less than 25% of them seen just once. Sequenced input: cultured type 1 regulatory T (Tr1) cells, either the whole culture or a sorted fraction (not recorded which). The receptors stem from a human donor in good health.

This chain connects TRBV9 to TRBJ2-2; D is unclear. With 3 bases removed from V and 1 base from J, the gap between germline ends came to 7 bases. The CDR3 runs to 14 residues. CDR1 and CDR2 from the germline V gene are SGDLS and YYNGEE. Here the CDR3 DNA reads TGTGCCAGCAGCGCCAGAGGGAACACCGGGGAGCTGTTTTTT. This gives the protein CASSARGNTGELFF.

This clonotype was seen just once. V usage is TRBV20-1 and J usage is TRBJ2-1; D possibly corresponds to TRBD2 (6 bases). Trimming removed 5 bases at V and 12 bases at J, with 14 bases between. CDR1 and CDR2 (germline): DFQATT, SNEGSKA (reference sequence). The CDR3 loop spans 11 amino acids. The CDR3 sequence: CSAWRDGGQFF. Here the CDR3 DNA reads TGCAGTGCTTGGAGGGACGGTGGGCAGTTCTTC.

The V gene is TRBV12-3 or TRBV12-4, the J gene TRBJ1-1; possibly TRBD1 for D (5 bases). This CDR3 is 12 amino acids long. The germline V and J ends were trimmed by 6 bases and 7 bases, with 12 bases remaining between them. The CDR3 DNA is TGTGCCAGCAGCCCCCTGGGACTTGAAGCTTTCTTT. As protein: CASSPLGLEAFF.

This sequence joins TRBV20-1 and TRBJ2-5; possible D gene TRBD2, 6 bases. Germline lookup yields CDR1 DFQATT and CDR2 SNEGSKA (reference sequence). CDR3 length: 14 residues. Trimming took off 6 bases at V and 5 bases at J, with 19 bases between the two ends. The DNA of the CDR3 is TGCAGTGCGTCGCGTGGGGGGATGCCGGAGACCCAGTACTTC. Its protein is CSASRGGMPETQYF.

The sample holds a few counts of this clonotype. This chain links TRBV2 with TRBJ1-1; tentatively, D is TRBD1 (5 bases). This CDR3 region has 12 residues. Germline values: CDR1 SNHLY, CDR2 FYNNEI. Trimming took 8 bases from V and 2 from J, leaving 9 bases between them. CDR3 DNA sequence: TGTGCCAGCTGCAGGGAAAACACTGAAGCTTTCTTT. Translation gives CASCRENTEAFF.

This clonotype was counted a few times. This CDR3 reads CASSDGTSGSFF. Here the CDR3 DNA reads TGTGCCAGCAGCGACGGGACTAGCGGGAGCTTCTTC. The chain joins TRBV5-4 to TRBJ2-1; 14 nucleotides agree with TRBD2. With 4 bases clipped from V and 16 bases from J, the junction kept 4 bases outside the gene matches. This CDR3 spans 12 amino acids. CDR1 and CDR2 from the germline V gene are SGHNT and YYREEE (reference sequence).

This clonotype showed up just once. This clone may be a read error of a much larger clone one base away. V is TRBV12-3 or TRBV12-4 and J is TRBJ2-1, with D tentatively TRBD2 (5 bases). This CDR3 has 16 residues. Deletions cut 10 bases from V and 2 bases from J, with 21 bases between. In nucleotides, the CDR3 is TGTGCCACCGTGTACGATACGGGCGGGCCCTACAATGAGCAGTTCTTC. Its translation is CATVYDTGGPYNEQFF.

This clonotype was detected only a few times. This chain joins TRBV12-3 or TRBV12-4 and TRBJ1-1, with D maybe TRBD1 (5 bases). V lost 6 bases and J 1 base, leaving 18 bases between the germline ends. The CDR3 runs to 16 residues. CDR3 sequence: CASSAPRGLTNTEAFF. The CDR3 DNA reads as TGTGCCAGCAGCGCCCCCCGGGGGTTAACGAACACTGAAGCTTTCTTT.

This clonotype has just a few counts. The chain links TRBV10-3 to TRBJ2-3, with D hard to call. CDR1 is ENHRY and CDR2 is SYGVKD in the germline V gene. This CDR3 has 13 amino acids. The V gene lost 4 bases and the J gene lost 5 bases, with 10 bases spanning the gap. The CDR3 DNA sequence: TGTGCCATCAGTGTGGAAGGAAAAGATACGCAGTATTTT. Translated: CAISVEGKDTQYF.

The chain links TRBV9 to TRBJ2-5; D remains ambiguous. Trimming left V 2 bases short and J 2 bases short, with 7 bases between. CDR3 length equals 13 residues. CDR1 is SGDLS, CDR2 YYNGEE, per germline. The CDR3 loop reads CASSVLGQETQYF. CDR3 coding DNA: TGTGCCAGCAGCGTTCTGGGGCAAGAGACCCAGTACTTC.

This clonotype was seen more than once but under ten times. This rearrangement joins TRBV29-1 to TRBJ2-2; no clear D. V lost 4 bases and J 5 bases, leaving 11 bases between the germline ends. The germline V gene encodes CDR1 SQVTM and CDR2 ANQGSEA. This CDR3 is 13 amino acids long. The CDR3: CSVGARLTGELFF. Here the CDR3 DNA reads TGCAGCGTTGGGGCGCGTCTTACCGGGGAGCTGTTTTTT.

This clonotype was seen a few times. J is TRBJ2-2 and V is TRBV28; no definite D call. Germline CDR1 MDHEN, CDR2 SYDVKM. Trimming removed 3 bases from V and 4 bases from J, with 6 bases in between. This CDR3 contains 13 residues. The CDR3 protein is CASSFWITGELFF. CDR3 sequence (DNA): TGTGCCAGCAGTTTCTGGATCACCGGGGAGCTGTTTTTT.

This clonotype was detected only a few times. The CDR3 spells CASSPGQGYGYTF. The CDR3 region has the DNA TGTGCCAGCTCACCGGGACAAGGTTATGGCTACACCTTC. The chain carries TRBV18 and TRBJ1-2; D perhaps matches TRBD1 (6 bases). This CDR3 has 13 amino acids. Germline CDR1 KGHSH, CDR2 LQKENI. Between the trimmed V and J ends, which lost 3 bases and 5 bases, there was a span of 10 bases.

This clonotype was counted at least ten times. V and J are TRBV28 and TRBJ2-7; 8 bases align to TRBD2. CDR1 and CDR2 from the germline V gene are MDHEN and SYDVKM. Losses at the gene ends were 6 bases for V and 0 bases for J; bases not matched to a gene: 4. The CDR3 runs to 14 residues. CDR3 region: CASSRGGRSYEQYF. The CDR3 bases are TGTGCCAGCAGCCGCGGGGGGCGCTCCTACGAGCAGTACTTC.

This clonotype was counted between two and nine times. The CDR3 reads CASSPIGGSNQPQHF. CDR3 sequence (DNA): TGTGCCAGCAGTCCGATCGGGGGTAGCAATCAGCCCCAGCATTTT. The J gene is TRBJ1-5, the V gene TRBV5-5; maybe TRBD1 (5 bases). V was clipped by 5 bases and J by 0 bases, with 12 bases between them. CDR1 is SGHKS and CDR2 is YYEKEE in the germline V gene (reference sequence). This CDR3 has 15 residues.

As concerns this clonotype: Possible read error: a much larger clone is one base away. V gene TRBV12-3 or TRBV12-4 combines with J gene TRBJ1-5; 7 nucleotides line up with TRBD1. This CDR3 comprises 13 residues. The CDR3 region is CASSPSEDRTGSF. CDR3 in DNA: TGTGCCAGCAGTCCCAGCGAAGATAGGACAGGTTCCTTT.

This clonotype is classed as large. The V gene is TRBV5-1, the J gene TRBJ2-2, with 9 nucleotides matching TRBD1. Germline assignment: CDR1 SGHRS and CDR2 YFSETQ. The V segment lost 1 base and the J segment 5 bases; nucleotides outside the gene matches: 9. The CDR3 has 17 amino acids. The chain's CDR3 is CASSLQPGQGGTGELFF. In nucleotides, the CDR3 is TGCGCCAGCAGCTTGCAACCGGGACAGGGAGGTACCGGGGAGCTGTTTTTT.

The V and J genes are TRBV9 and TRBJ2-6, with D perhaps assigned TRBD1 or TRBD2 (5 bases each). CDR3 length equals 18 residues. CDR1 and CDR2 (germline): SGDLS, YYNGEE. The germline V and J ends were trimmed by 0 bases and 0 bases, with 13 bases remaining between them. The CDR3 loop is CASSVARGPISGANVLTF. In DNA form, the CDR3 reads TGTGCCAGCAGCGTAGCCCGGGGACCGATCTCTGGGGCCAACGTCCTGACTTTC.

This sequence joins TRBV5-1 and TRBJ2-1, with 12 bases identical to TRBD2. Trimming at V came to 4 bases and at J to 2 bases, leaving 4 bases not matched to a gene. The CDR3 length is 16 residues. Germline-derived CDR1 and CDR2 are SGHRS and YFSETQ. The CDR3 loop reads CASSTRLAGAYNEQFF. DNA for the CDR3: TGCGCCAGCAGCACGAGACTAGCGGGAGCCTACAATGAGCAGTTCTTC.

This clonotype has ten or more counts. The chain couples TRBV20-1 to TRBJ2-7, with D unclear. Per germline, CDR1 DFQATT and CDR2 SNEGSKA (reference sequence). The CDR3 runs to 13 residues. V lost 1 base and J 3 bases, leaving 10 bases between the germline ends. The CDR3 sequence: CSARALGNYEQYF. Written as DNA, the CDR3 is TGCAGTGCTAGAGCCCTTGGCAACTACGAGCAGTACTTC.

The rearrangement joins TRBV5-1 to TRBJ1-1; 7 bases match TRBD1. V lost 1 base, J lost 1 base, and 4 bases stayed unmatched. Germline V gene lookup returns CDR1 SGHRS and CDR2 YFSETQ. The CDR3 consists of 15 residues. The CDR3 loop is CASSLSPGGNTEAFF. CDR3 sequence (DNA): TGCGCCAGCAGCTTGTCCCCAGGGGGGAACACTGAAGCTTTCTTT.

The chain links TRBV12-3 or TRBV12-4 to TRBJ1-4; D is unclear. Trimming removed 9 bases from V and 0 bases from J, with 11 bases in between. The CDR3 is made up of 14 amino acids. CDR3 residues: CASHRDATNEKLFF. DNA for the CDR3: TGTGCCAGTCATCGGGATGCAACTAATGAAAAACTGTTTTTT.

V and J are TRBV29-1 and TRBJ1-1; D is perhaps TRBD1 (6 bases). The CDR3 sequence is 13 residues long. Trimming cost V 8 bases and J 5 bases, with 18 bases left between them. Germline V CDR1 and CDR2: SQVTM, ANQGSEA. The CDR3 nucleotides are TGCAGCATAAAGGGGAAAGGGGGGACTGAAGCTTTCTTT. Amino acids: CSIKGKGGTEAFF.

The CDR3 DNA follows: TGCGCCAGCAGCTCGGAGGTCAGCACAGATACGCAGTATTTT. Its translation: CASSSEVSTDTQYF. The rearrangement links TRBV5-1 to TRBJ2-3; D may be TRBD2 (5 bases). The CDR3 runs to 14 residues. Germline lookup yields CDR1 SGHRS and CDR2 YFSETQ. Trimming pared 3 bases from V and 0 bases from J, leaving 8 bases between.